A selection of T cell receptor beta chains follows, all from one sample in a study of blood T cell repertoires in COVID-19. Libraries were prepared by immunoSEQ multiplex PCR; TCRdb keeps only in-frame clonotypes and omits some of them. Of tens of thousands of clones in the sample, more than 80% were seen once. Material: peripheral blood. The receptors derive from a man aged 50-59 years with COVID-19, enrolled during active disease. CDR3s include the opening cysteine and the closing phenylalanine or tryptophan. Each record gives: CDR3 protein, CDR3 DNA, CDR3 length, J gene, D gene, clone size, V gene. The D gene is left open where the match is weak. Clone size, where shown, is once, few, many, or a class for clones that have expanded.

CDR3aa: CASSPIGTAVGTGELFF
CDR3nt: TGTGCCAGCTCACCTATAGGGACAGCCGTAGGAACCGGGGAGCTGTTTTTT
len: 17
j_gene: TRBJ2-2
d_gene: TRBD1
abundance: once
v_gene: TRBV18

CDR3aa: CASSPGDRGKVYGYTF
CDR3nt: TGCGCCAGCAGCCCTGGAGACAGGGGAAAAGTCTATGGCTACACCTTC
len: 16
j_gene: TRBJ1-2
d_gene: TRBD1
abundance: .
v_gene: TRBV4-1

CDR3aa: CASSFGGVTDTQYF
CDR3nt: TGTGCCAGCAGCTTCGGGGGGGTCACAGATACGCAGTATTTT
len: 14
j_gene: TRBJ2-3
d_gene: TRBD2
abundance: .
v_gene: TRBV7-3

CDR3aa: CASSYGTGYTGELFF
CDR3nt: TGCGCCAGCAGCTACGGGACAGGGTACACCGGGGAGCTGTTTTTT
len: 15
j_gene: TRBJ2-2
d_gene: TRBD1
abundance: .
v_gene: TRBV5-1

CDR3aa: CASSRAQYGYTF
CDR3nt: TGTGCCAGCAGTCGAGCACAGTATGGCTACACCTTC
len: 12
j_gene: TRBJ1-2
d_gene: .
abundance: .
v_gene: TRBV28

CDR3aa: CASSLGWEEQFF
CDR3nt: TGCGCCAGCAGCTTGGGTTGGGAGGAGCAGTTCTTC
len: 12
j_gene: TRBJ2-1
d_gene: .
abundance: .
v_gene: TRBV5-1

CDR3aa: CAWRDRGTPNEKLFF
CDR3nt: TGTGCCTGGAGGGACAGGGGTACCCCCAATGAAAAACTGTTTTTT
len: 15
j_gene: TRBJ1-4
d_gene: TRBD1
abundance: .
v_gene: TRBV30

CDR3aa: CASIPRYGGNTEAFF
CDR3nt: TGTGCCAGCATCCCTAGATACGGGGGAAACACTGAAGCTTTCTTT
len: 15
j_gene: TRBJ1-1
d_gene: .
abundance: .
v_gene: TRBV7-9

CDR3aa: CASPPPARFFSGNTIYF
CDR3nt: TGTGCCAGCCCACCTCCTGCTAGATTCTTCTCTGGAAACACCATATATTTT
len: 17
j_gene: TRBJ1-3
d_gene: .
abundance: .
v_gene: TRBV18

CDR3aa: CAWSGQDQPQHF
CDR3nt: TGTGCCTGGAGTGGCCAGGATCAGCCCCAGCATTTT
len: 12
j_gene: TRBJ1-5
d_gene: .
abundance: .
v_gene: TRBV30

CDR3aa: CATALEGIYGYTF
CDR3nt: TGTGCCACCGCGCTTGAGGGAATCTATGGCTACACCTTC
len: 13
j_gene: TRBJ1-2
d_gene: .
abundance: .
v_gene: TRBV6-5

CDR3aa: CASSSTVAYGYTF
CDR3nt: TGCGCCAGCAGCTCGACAGTAGCCTATGGCTACACCTTC
len: 13
j_gene: TRBJ1-2
d_gene: .
abundance: once
v_gene: TRBV5-1

CDR3aa: CASSPPGGGTEAFF
CDR3nt: TGTGCCAGCAGCCCCCCGGGGGGCGGCACTGAAGCTTTCTTT
len: 14
j_gene: TRBJ1-1
d_gene: .
abundance: .
v_gene: TRBV5-6

CDR3aa: CASSYDRGYGYTF
CDR3nt: TGTGCCAGCAGTTACGACAGGGGCTATGGCTACACCTTC
len: 13
j_gene: TRBJ1-2
d_gene: TRBD1
abundance: .
v_gene: TRBV6-5

CDR3aa: CAWSDRGSSEKLFF
CDR3nt: TGTGCCTGGAGTGACAGGGGGAGTAGTGAAAAACTGTTTTTT
len: 14
j_gene: TRBJ1-4
d_gene: TRBD1
abundance: once
v_gene: TRBV30

CDR3aa: CASSEIGTGAGEKLFF
CDR3nt: TGTGCCAGCAGTGAAATCGGGACAGGGGCGGGTGAAAAACTGTTTTTT
len: 16
j_gene: TRBJ1-4
d_gene: TRBD1
abundance: .
v_gene: TRBV6-1

CDR3aa: CASSLSYPYEQYF
CDR3nt: TGTGCCAGCAGCTTGAGTTATCCCTACGAGCAGTACTTC
len: 13
j_gene: TRBJ2-7
d_gene: .
abundance: .
v_gene: TRBV7-9

CDR3aa: CASSYFGDQPQHF
CDR3nt: TGTGCCAGCAGTTACTTCGGGGATCAGCCCCAGCATTTT
len: 13
j_gene: TRBJ1-5
d_gene: .
abundance: .
v_gene: TRBV6-2/TRBV6-3

CDR3aa: CASSGRGGGRGYTF
CDR3nt: TGTGCCAGCAGCGGGCGTGGGGGAGGTCGCGGCTACACCTTC
len: 14
j_gene: TRBJ1-2
d_gene: .
abundance: few
v_gene: TRBV7-8

CDR3aa: CASSQDGRAGTYEQYF
CDR3nt: TGCGCCAGCAGCCAAGACGGTCGGGCAGGGACCTACGAGCAGTACTTC
len: 16
j_gene: TRBJ2-7
d_gene: .
abundance: .
v_gene: TRBV4-1

CDR3aa: CASSAAGGSMSSGNTIYF
CDR3nt: TGTGCCAGCAGTGCGGCAGGGGGTTCAATGAGCTCTGGAAACACCATATATTTT
len: 18
j_gene: TRBJ1-3
d_gene: TRBD1
abundance: .
v_gene: TRBV2

CDR3aa: CASSSREGNTEAFF
CDR3nt: TGTGCCAGCAGCTCGAGAGAGGGGAACACTGAAGCTTTCTTT
len: 14
j_gene: TRBJ1-1
d_gene: .
abundance: .
v_gene: TRBV7-8

CDR3aa: CASSLIETDSGNTIYF
CDR3nt: TGTGCCAGTAGTTTAATAGAAACAGACTCTGGAAACACCATATATTTT
len: 16
j_gene: TRBJ1-3
d_gene: .
abundance: .
v_gene: TRBV19

CDR3aa: CASSLGRGYGYTF
CDR3nt: TGTGCCAGCAGCTTAGGGCGGGGCTATGGCTACACCTTC
len: 13
j_gene: TRBJ1-2
d_gene: .
abundance: .
v_gene: TRBV7-3

CDR3aa: CASSHTSNGYTF
CDR3nt: TGTGCCAGCAGCCACACTAGTAATGGCTACACCTTC
len: 12
j_gene: TRBJ1-2
d_gene: .
abundance: .
v_gene: TRBV3-1/TRBV3-2

CDR3aa: CASSSLTGVIETQYF
CDR3nt: TGCGCCAGCAGCTCCTTGACAGGGGTCATTGAGACCCAGTACTTC
len: 15
j_gene: TRBJ2-5
d_gene: TRBD1
abundance: once
v_gene: TRBV5-1

CDR3aa: CASSLDAGGNQPQHF
CDR3nt: TGTGCCAGCAGCTTGGACGCGGGCGGCAATCAGCCCCAGCATTTT
len: 15
j_gene: TRBJ1-5
d_gene: .
abundance: once
v_gene: TRBV7-3

CDR3aa: CASSEDRDTEAFF
CDR3nt: TGTGCCAGCAGCGAAGACAGGGACACTGAAGCTTTCTTT
len: 13
j_gene: TRBJ1-1
d_gene: TRBD1
abundance: .
v_gene: TRBV7-3

CDR3aa: CASSSPDKLSYEQYF
CDR3nt: TGCGCCAGCAGCTCCCCCGACAAACTCTCCTACGAGCAGTACTTC
len: 15
j_gene: TRBJ2-7
d_gene: .
abundance: few
v_gene: TRBV5-1

CDR3aa: CASSQNRGYNEQYF
CDR3nt: TGCGCCAGCAGCCAGAACAGGGGGTACAACGAGCAGTACTTC
len: 14
j_gene: TRBJ2-7
d_gene: TRBD1
abundance: .
v_gene: TRBV4-3

CDR3aa: CASSGGQMNTEAFF
CDR3nt: TGTGCCAGCTCAGGGGGACAGATGAACACTGAAGCTTTCTTT
len: 14
j_gene: TRBJ1-1
d_gene: TRBD1
abundance: .
v_gene: TRBV18

CDR3aa: CASSFGQGAGNSPLHF
CDR3nt: TGTGCCAGCAGCTTTGGACAGGGGGCTGGTAATTCACCCCTCCACTTT
len: 16
j_gene: TRBJ1-6
d_gene: TRBD1
abundance: .
v_gene: TRBV5-4

CDR3aa: CASSNLAGGYYEQYF
CDR3nt: TGTGCCAGCAGTAACCTAGCGGGGGGTTACTACGAGCAGTACTTC
len: 15
j_gene: TRBJ2-7
d_gene: TRBD2
abundance: .
v_gene: TRBV6-5

CDR3aa: CASSFSGESIQYF
CDR3nt: TGTGCCAGCAGTTTTTCGGGGGAGTCTATCCAGTACTTC
len: 13
j_gene: TRBJ2-5
d_gene: .
abundance: .
v_gene: TRBV12-3/TRBV12-4

CDR3aa: CASSIGLADPYEQYF
CDR3nt: TGTGCCAGTAGTATAGGACTAGCGGACCCCTACGAGCAGTACTTC
len: 15
j_gene: TRBJ2-7
d_gene: TRBD2
abundance: .
v_gene: TRBV19

CDR3aa: CSVEGQRHGYTF
CDR3nt: TGCAGCGTTGAGGGACAGAGGCATGGCTACACCTTC
len: 12
j_gene: TRBJ1-2
d_gene: TRBD1
abundance: .
v_gene: TRBV29-1

CDR3aa: CASSERPGSGYTF
CDR3nt: TGTGCCAGCAGCGAACGGCCCGGGTCGGGCTACACCTTC
len: 13
j_gene: TRBJ1-2
d_gene: .
abundance: .
v_gene: TRBV5-4

CDR3aa: CASSTGTSYYTGELFF
CDR3nt: TGTGCCAGTAGTACCGGGACTAGTTATTACACCGGGGAGCTGTTTTTT
len: 16
j_gene: TRBJ2-2
d_gene: TRBD2
abundance: .
v_gene: TRBV19

CDR3aa: CASSGTGRNTEAFF
CDR3nt: TGTGCCAGCAGCGGGACAGGTCGTAACACTGAAGCTTTCTTT
len: 14
j_gene: TRBJ1-1
d_gene: TRBD1
abundance: .
v_gene: TRBV6-6

CDR3aa: CASSYTVFSGNTIYF
CDR3nt: TGTGCCAGCAGTTATACGGTATTTTCTGGAAACACCATATATTTT
len: 15
j_gene: TRBJ1-3
d_gene: .
abundance: .
v_gene: TRBV6-5

CDR3aa: CASSRDRVYEQYF
CDR3nt: TGCGCCAGCAGTCGGGACAGGGTCTACGAGCAGTACTTC
len: 13
j_gene: TRBJ2-7
d_gene: TRBD1
abundance: .
v_gene: TRBV5-1

CDR3aa: CASSRDRVNYGYTF
CDR3nt: TGTGCCAGCAGTCGGGACAGGGTTAACTATGGCTACACCTTC
len: 14
j_gene: TRBJ1-2
d_gene: TRBD1
abundance: .
v_gene: TRBV6-5

CDR3aa: CASSQDITGSYNEQFF
CDR3nt: TGTGCCAGCAGCCAAGACATCACAGGGAGCTACAATGAGCAGTTCTTC
len: 16
j_gene: TRBJ2-1
d_gene: .
abundance: .
v_gene: TRBV4-2

CDR3aa: CASSDLAGGYGYTF
CDR3nt: TGCGCCAGCAGCGATTTGGCAGGGGGCTATGGCTACACCTTC
len: 14
j_gene: TRBJ1-2
d_gene: TRBD1
abundance: once
v_gene: TRBV5-1

CDR3aa: CASRDSGNPYEQYF
CDR3nt: TGTGCCAGCAGGGATTCGGGGAACCCTTACGAGCAGTACTTC
len: 14
j_gene: TRBJ2-7
d_gene: .
abundance: .
v_gene: TRBV6-5

CDR3aa: CASSLSPGLDSYEQYF
CDR3nt: TGTGCCAGCAGTTTAAGTCCGGGATTAGACTCCTACGAGCAGTACTTC
len: 16
j_gene: TRBJ2-7
d_gene: .
abundance: .
v_gene: TRBV28

CDR3aa: CASSDRTATDTQYF
CDR3nt: TGTGCCAGCAGTGATAGGACAGCCACAGATACGCAGTATTTT
len: 14
j_gene: TRBJ2-3
d_gene: .
abundance: .
v_gene: TRBV2

CDR3aa: CASSQAYSENQPQHF
CDR3nt: TGTGCCAGCAGCCAAGCTTACTCGGAGAATCAGCCCCAGCATTTT
len: 15
j_gene: TRBJ1-5
d_gene: .
abundance: .
v_gene: TRBV3-1/TRBV3-2

CDR3aa: CASSQNRGRVEAFF
CDR3nt: TGCGCCAGCAGCCAAAACAGGGGGCGGGTTGAAGCTTTCTTT
len: 14
j_gene: TRBJ1-1
d_gene: TRBD1
abundance: .
v_gene: TRBV4-1

CDR3aa: CASRKLSGGENEQFF
CDR3nt: TGTGCCAGTAGAAAGCTTAGCGGGGGGGAGAATGAGCAGTTCTTC
len: 15
j_gene: TRBJ2-1
d_gene: TRBD2
abundance: .
v_gene: TRBV19

CDR3aa: CATSDAVGTGEYGYTF
CDR3nt: TGTGCCACCAGTGATGCCGTGGGGACAGGAGAATATGGCTACACCTTC
len: 16
j_gene: TRBJ1-2
d_gene: TRBD1
abundance: .
v_gene: TRBV24-1

CDR3aa: CASSLPERGSQETQYF
CDR3nt: TGTGCCAGCAGCTTGCCGGAGCGGGGTAGCCAAGAGACCCAGTACTTC
len: 16
j_gene: TRBJ2-5
d_gene: TRBD2
abundance: .
v_gene: TRBV5-6

CDR3aa: CASSIGLDAEAFF
CDR3nt: TGTGCCAGCAGTATCGGACTTGATGCTGAAGCTTTCTTT
len: 13
j_gene: TRBJ1-1
d_gene: .
abundance: .
v_gene: TRBV12-3/TRBV12-4